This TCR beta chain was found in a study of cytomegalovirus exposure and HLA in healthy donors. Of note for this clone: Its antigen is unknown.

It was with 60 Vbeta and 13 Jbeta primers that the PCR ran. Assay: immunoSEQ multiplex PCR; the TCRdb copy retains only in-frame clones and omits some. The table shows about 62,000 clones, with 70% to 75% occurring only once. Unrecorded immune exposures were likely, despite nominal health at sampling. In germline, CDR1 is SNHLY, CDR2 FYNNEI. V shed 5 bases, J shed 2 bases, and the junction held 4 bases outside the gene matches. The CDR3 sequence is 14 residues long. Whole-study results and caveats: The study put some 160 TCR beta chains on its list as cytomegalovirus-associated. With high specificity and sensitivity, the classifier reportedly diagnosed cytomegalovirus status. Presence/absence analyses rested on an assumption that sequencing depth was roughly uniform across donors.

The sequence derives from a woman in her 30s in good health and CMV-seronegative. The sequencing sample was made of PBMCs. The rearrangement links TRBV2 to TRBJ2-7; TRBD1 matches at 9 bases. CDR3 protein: CASSRDRATYEQYF. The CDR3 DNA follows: TGTGCCAGCAGTCGGGACAGGGCTACCTACGAGCAGTACTTC.